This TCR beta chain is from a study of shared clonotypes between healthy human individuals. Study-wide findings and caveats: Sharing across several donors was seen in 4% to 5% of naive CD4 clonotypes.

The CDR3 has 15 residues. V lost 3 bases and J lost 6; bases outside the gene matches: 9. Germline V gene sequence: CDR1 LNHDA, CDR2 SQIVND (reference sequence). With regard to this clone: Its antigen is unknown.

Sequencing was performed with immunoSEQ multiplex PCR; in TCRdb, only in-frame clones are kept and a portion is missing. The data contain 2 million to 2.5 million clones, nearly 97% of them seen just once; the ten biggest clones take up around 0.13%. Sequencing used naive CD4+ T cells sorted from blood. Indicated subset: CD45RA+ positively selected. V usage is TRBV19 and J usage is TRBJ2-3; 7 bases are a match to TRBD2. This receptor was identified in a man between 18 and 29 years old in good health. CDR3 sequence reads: CASSIGGGPSDTQYF. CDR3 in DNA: TGTGCCAGTAGTATTGGGGGAGGGCCCTCGGATACGCAGTATTTT.